These 8 T cell receptor beta chains were all obtained from the same sample, sequenced in a study of OX40 agonist ivuxolimab in advanced cancers. Produced via immunoSEQ multiplex PCR; TCRdb's table is partial and in-frame only. The sample includes about 60,000 clones, roughly nine tenths of them seen just once. The source material was CD4+ or CD8+ T cells sorted from blood, sampled in a trial of the OX40 agonist ivuxolimab. The receptors come from an adult with an advanced solid tumor such as melanoma, head and neck, liver or kidney cancer.

This clone showed up just a few times. This sequence joins TRBV5-6 and TRBJ2-1; 11 bases map to TRBD2. CDR1 is SGHDT and CDR2 is YYEEEE in the germline V gene. V lost 7 bases to trimming and J lost 10 bases; unmatched junction nucleotides: 7. This CDR3 comprises 13 residues. The CDR3 here is CASLAGGVGEQFF. DNA of the CDR3: TGTGCCAGCCTAGCGGGAGGTGTAGGAGAGCAGTTCTTC.

This clone was observed a handful of times. The CDR3 sequence: CASSQAGTGANVLTF. The CDR3 DNA is TGTGCCAGCAGCCAAGCAGGGACTGGGGCCAACGTCCTGACTTTC. V gene TRBV14 combines with J gene TRBJ2-6, with D tentatively TRBD1 (5 bases). The CDR3 runs 15 residues. Deletions cut 1 base from V and 2 bases from J, with 6 bases between. Germline loops: CDR1 SGHDN, CDR2 FVKESK.

The chain has TRBV7-2 and TRBJ2-3, with D unclear. Trimming removed 7 bases from V and 3 bases from J, with 11 bases in between. The germline V gene has CDR1 SGHTA and CDR2 FQGNSA. The CDR3 totals 13 residues. As DNA, the CDR3 is TGTGCCAGCACCACACAAAGAACAGATACGCAGTATTTT. Translation: CASTTQRTDTQYF. Together with reference TRBV7-2 and TRBJ2-3, the CDR3 gives the full variable domain: GAGVSQSPSNKVTEKGKDVELRCDPISGHTALYWYRQSLGQGLEFLIYFQGNSAPDKSGLPSDRFSAERTGGSVSTLTIQRTQQEDSAVYLCASTTQRTDTQYFGPGTRLTVL.

The chain combines TRBV29-1 with TRBJ2-3, with 13 bases identical to TRBD2. This CDR3 region has 16 residues. Trimming took 3 bases from V and 3 from J; bases not matched to a gene: 6. Looked up from germline, CDR1 is SQVTM and CDR2 is ANQGSEA. This CDR3 reads CSVEGGLAGQTDTQYF. The DNA for the CDR3 is TGCAGCGTTGAGGGGGGACTAGCGGGACAAACAGATACGCAGTATTTT.

The chain couples TRBV7-8 to TRBJ1-2; 8 nucleotides align to TRBD1. In germline, CDR1 is SGHVS, CDR2 FQNEAQ. The V and J ends lost 5 bases and 2 bases, in that order; junction bases with no gene match: 10. CDR3 size: 16 residues. CDR3 sequence (DNA): TGTGCCAGCAGCCCAGACAGGGGCCAAGGAAACTATGGCTACACCTTC. Amino acid sequence: CASSPDRGQGNYGYTF.

This chain joins TRBV10-3 and TRBJ2-7; tentative D call: TRBD1 (6 bases). V lost 8 bases and J 7 bases, leaving 21 bases between the germline ends. CDR1 is ENHRY, CDR2 SYGVKD, per germline. This CDR3 has 14 residues. The DNA of the CDR3 is TGTGCCATCTCAAAGCAGGGGATGTCGGGGGAGCAGTACTTC. Translating gives CAISKQGMSGEQYF.

The chain has TRBV5-4 and TRBJ2-1, with TRBD2 as a possible D gene (6 bases). Germline V gene data show CDR1 as SGHNT and CDR2 as YYREEE (reference sequence). This CDR3 is 15 amino acids long. With 6 bases removed from V and 7 bases from J, the gap between germline ends came to 20 bases. The CDR3 sequence is CASTVGGPILNEQFF. In nucleotides, the CDR3 is TGTGCCAGCACCGTGGGGGGACCTATCTTAAATGAGCAGTTCTTC.

Only one count was recorded for this clone. The V call is TRBV10-3, the J call TRBJ2-1, with D possibly being TRBD1 or TRBD2 (5 bases each). Between the trimmed V and J ends, which lost 0 bases and 8 bases, there was a span of 17 bases. The CDR3 runs 16 residues. In germline, CDR1 is ENHRY, CDR2 SYGVKD. The CDR3 DNA reads as TGTGCCATCAGTGAGTCAGATGTTTCGGGGCCTCATGAGCAGTTCTTC. Translation: CAISESDVSGPHEQFF.